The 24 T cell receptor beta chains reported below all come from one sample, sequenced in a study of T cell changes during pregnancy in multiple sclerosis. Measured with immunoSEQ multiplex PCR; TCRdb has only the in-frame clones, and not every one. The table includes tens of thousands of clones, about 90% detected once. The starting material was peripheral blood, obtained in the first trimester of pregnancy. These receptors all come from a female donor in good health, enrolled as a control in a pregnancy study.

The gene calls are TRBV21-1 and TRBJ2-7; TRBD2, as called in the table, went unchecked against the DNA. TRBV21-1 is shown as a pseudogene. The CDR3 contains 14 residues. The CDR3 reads CASRPFGGSYEQYF. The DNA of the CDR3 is TGTGCCAGCAGACCGTTCGGCGGATCCTACGAGCAGTACTTC.

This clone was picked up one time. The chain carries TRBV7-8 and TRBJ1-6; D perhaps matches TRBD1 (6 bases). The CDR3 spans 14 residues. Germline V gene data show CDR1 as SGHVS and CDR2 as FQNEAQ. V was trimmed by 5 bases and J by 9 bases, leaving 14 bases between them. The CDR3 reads CASSRTGLASPLHF. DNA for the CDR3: TGTGCCAGCAGCCGTACAGGGTTAGCTTCACCCCTCCACTTT.

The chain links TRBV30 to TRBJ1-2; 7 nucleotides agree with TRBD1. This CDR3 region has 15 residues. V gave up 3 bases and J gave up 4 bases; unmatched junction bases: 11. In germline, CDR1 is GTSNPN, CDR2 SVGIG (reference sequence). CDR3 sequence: CAWSLRDRARYGYTF. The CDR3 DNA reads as TGTGCCTGGAGCTTACGCGACAGGGCGCGCTATGGCTACACCTTC.

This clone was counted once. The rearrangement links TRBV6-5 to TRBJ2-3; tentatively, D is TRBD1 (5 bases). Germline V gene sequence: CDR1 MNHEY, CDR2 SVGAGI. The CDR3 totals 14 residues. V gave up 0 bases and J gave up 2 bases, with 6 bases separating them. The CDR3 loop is CASSYSTVTDTQYF. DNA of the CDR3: TGTGCCAGCAGTTACTCGACAGTCACAGATACGCAGTATTTT.

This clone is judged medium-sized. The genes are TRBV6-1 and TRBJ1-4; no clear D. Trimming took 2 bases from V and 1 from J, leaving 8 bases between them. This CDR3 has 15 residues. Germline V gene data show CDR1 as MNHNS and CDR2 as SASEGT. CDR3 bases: TGTGCCAGCAGTGAAAGCCCAGGAACTAATGAAAAACTGTTTTTT. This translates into CASSESPGTNEKLFF.

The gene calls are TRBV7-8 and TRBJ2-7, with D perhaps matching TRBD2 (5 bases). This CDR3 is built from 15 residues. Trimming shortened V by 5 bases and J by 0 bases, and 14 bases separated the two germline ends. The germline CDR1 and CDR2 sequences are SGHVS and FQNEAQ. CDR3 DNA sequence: TGTGCCAGCAGCGAAGACACGGGGTCCTCCTACGAGCAGTACTTC. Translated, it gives CASSEDTGSSYEQYF. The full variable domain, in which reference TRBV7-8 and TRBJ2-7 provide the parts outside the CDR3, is GAGVSQSPRYKVAKRGQDVALRCDPISGHVSLFWYQQALGQGPEFLTYFQNEAQLDKSGLPSDRFFAERPEGSVSTLKIQRTQQEDSAVYLCASSEDTGSSYEQYFGPGTRLTVT.

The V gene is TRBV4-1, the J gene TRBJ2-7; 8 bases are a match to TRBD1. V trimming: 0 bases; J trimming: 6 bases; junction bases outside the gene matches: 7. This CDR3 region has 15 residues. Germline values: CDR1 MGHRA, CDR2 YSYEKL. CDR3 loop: CASSQETGVWREQYF. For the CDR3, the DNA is TGCGCCAGCAGCCAAGAGACAGGGGTTTGGCGCGAGCAGTACTTC.

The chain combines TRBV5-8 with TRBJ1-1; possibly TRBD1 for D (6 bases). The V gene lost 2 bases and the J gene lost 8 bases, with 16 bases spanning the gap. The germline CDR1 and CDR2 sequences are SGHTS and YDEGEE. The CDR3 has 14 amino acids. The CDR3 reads CASSFRGTGGEAFF. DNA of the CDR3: TGTGCCAGCAGCTTCAGGGGAACCGGAGGCGAAGCTTTCTTT.

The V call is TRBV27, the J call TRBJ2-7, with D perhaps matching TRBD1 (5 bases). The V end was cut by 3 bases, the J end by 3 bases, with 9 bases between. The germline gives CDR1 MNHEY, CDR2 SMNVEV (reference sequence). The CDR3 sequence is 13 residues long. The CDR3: CASSFQGFYEQYF. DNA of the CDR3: TGTGCCAGCAGTTTCCAGGGTTTCTACGAGCAGTACTTC.

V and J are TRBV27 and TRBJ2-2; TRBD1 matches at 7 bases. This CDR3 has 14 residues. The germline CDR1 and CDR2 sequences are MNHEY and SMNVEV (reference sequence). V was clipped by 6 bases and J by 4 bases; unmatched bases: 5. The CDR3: CASRRTGPTGELFF. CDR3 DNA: TGTGCCAGCAGAAGGACAGGCCCCACCGGGGAGCTGTTTTTT.

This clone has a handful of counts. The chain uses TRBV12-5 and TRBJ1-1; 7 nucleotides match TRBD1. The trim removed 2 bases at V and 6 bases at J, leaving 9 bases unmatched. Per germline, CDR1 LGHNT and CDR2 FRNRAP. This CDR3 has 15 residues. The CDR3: CASGLSVRGLPEAFF. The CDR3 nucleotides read TGTGCTAGTGGTTTGAGCGTGAGGGGGCTCCCTGAAGCTTTCTTT.

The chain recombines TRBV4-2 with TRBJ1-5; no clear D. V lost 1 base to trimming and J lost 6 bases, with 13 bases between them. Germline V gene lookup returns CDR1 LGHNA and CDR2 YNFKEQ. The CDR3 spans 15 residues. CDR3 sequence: CASSQGQVEGQPQHF. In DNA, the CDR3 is TGTGCCAGCAGCCAAGGTCAGGTTGAAGGTCAGCCCCAGCATTTT.

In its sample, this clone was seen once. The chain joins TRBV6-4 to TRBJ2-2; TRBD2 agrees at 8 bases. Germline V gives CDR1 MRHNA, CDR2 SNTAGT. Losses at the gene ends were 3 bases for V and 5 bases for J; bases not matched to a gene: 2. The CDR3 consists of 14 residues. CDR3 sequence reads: CASSELAETGELFF. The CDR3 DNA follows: TGTGCCAGCAGTGAACTAGCGGAGACCGGGGAGCTGTTTTTT.

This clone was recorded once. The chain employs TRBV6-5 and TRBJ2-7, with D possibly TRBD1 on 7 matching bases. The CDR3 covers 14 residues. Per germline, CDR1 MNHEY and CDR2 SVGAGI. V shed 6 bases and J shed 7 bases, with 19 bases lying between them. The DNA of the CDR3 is TGTGCCAGCAGGGCGGGACAGTCAAGACGGGAGCAGTACTTC. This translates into CASRAGQSRREQYF.

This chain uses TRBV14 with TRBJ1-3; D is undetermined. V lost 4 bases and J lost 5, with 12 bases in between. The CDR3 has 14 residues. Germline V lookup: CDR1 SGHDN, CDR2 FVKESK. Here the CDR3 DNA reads TGTGCCAGCAGCCTCGACGTGCGGAGAAACACCATATATTTT. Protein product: CASSLDVRRNTIYF. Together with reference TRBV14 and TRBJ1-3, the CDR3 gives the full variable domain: EAGVTQFPSHSVIEKGQTVTLRCDPISGHDNLYWYRRVMGKEIKFLLHFVKESKQDESGMPNNRFLAERTGGTYSTLKVQPAELEDSGVYFCASSLDVRRNTIYFGEGSWLTVV.

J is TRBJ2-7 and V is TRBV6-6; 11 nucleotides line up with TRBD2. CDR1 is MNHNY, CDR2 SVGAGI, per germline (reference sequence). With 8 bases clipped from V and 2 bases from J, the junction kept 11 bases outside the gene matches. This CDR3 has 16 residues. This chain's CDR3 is CASSLSSGRSPYEQYF. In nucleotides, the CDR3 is TGTGCCAGCTCCCTATCTAGCGGGAGGTCCCCCTACGAGCAGTACTTC.

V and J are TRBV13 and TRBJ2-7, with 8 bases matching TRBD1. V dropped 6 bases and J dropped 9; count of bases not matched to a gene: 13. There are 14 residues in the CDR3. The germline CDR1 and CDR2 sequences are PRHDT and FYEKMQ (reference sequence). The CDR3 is CASRRGTGGSRQYF. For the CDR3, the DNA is TGTGCCAGCAGGAGGGGAACAGGGGGGTCGAGGCAGTACTTC.

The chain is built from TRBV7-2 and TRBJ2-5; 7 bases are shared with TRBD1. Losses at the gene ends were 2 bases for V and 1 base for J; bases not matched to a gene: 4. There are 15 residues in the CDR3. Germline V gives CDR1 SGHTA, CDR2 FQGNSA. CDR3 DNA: TGTGCCAGCAGCTTATTTGGACAGGCCCAAGAGACCCAGTACTTC. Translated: CASSLFGQAQETQYF.

As DNA, the CDR3 is TGCGCCAGCAGCAGCGCTATAATCACTAGCACAGATACGCAGTATTTT. Protein product: CASSSAIITSTDTQYF. The gene calls are TRBV5-1 and TRBJ2-3; D gene unclear. V was shortened by 4 bases and J by 0 bases, with 15 bases between the two germline ends. Germline CDR1 reads SGHRS; CDR2 reads YFSETQ. The CDR3 is 16 amino acids.

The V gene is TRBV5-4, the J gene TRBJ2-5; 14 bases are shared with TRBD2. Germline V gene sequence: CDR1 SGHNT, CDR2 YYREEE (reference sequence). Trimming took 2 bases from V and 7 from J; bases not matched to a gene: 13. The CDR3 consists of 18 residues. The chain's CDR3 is CASSLVGLAGVRGATQYF. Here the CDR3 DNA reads TGTGCCAGCAGCTTAGTGGGACTAGCGGGAGTACGAGGTGCGACCCAGTACTTC.

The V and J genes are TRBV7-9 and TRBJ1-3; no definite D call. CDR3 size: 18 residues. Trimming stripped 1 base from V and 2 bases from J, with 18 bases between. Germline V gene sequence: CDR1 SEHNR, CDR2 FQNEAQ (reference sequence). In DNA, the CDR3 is TGTGCCAGCAGCTTAGTCCTAACAGACAAGCAGGCTGGAAACACCATATATTTT. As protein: CASSLVLTDKQAGNTIYF.

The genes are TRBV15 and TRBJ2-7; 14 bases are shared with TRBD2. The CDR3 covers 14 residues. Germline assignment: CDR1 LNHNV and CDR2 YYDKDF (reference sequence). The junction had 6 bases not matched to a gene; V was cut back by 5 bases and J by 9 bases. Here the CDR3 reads CATSGGLAGDGQYF. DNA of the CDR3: TGTGCCACCAGCGGGGGACTAGCGGGAGACGGGCAGTACTTC.

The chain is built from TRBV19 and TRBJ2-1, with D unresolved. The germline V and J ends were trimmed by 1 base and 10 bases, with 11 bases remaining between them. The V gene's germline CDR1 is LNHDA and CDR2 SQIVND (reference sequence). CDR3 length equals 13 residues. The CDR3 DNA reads TGTGCCAGTAGTATAGGTAGTGCCAGGGAGCAGTTCTTC. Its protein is CASSIGSAREQFF. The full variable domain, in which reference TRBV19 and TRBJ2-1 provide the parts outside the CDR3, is DGGITQSPKYLFRKEGQNVTLSCEQNLNHDAMYWYRQDPGQGLRLIYYSQIVNDFQKGDIAEGYSVSREKKESFPLTVTSAQKNPTAFYLCASSIGSAREQFFGPGTRLTVL.

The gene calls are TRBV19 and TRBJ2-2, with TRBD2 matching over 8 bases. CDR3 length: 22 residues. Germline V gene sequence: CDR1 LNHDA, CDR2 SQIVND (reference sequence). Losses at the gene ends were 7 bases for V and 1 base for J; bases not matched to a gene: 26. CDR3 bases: TGTGCCAGTACCCATGGGTTAAGGCTGACAGAAACTAGCGGACGGAACACCGGGGAGCTGTTTTTT. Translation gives CASTHGLRLTETSGRNTGELFF.